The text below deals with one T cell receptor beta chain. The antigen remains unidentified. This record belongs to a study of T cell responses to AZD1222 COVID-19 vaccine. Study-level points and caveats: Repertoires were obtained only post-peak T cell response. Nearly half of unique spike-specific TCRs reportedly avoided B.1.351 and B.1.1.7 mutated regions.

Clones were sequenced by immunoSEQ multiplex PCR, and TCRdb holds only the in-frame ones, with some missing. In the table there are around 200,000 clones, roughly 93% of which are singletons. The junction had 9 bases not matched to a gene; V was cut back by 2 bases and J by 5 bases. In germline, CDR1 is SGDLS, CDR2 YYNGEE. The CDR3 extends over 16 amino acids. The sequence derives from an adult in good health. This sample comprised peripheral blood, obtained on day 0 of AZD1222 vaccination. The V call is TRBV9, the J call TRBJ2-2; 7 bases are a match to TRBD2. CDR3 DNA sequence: TGTGCCAGCAGCGTCGGTGGTAGCGGGTATACCGGGGAGCTGTTTTTT. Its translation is CASSVGGSGYTGELFF.